This paragraph covers one T cell receptor (beta chain) sequence. Every donor, a Caucasian adult, lived in Nashville, Tennessee. Clones were read by immunoSEQ multiplex PCR, and TCRdb kept only the in-frame ones, dropping some. The repertoire has 2 million to 2.5 million clones, roughly 95% of them found once; the top ten carry approximately 0.13%. These data come from a study of shared clonotypes between healthy human individuals. The V gene end was trimmed by 2 bases and the J gene end by 3 bases; junction bases not matched to a gene: 9. In germline, CDR1 is SGHNT, CDR2 YYREEE (reference sequence). This CDR3 spans 17 amino acids.

The sample comprised naive CD4+ T cells sorted from blood. Subset noted: CD45RA+ positively selected. The rearrangement uses TRBV5-4 and TRBJ2-3, with 10 bases fitting TRBD2. This clonotype was sampled from a man in his late teens or twenties in good health. Here the CDR3 DNA reads TGTGCCAGCAGCTTCCCCGATAGCGGGAGGTGGACAGATACGCAGTATTTT. Encoded protein: CASSFPDSGRWTDTQYF.